This T cell receptor beta chain is from a study of T-cell reconstitution after alpha-beta-depleted transplantation in children. This clonotype showed up just a few times. As yet, its antigen is unknown. The CDR3 length is 13 residues. Germline V gene lookup returns CDR1 SQVTM and CDR2 ANQGSEA. V lost 6 bases and J 0 bases, leaving 11 bases between the germline ends. During its preparation, the TCRbeta library received unique molecular identifiers. A single record per CDR3 protein comes from TCRdb applying MiXCR to the PCR reads. The profile covers around 78,000 distinct CDR3 sequences, with 11% to 15% appearing a single time and 25% to 30% taken by the ten largest. Study-level findings and limits: At day 60, the high TCRbeta diversity found in some patients originated from recipient T cells and thymic progenitors that had survived. A year post-transplant, T-cell counts and diversity derived mostly from newly produced T cells. Several hundred expanded graft clones reportedly gave rise to the alpha-beta T cells present about two months after transplant.

V gene TRBV29-1 combines with J gene TRBJ1-1, with D maybe TRBD1 (6 bases). The sequence derives from a male patient aged 2 to 9 who had a stem cell transplant for acute lymphoblastic leukemia, so the T cells may come from the graft donor. The sequencing here drew on PBMCs, mostly from graft donor cells, taken 180 days after TCRalphabeta/CD19-depleted stem cell transplant. The CDR3 bases are TGCAGCGTCGTACAGGGTTTGAACACTGAAGCTTTCTTT. This encodes CSVVQGLNTEAFF.